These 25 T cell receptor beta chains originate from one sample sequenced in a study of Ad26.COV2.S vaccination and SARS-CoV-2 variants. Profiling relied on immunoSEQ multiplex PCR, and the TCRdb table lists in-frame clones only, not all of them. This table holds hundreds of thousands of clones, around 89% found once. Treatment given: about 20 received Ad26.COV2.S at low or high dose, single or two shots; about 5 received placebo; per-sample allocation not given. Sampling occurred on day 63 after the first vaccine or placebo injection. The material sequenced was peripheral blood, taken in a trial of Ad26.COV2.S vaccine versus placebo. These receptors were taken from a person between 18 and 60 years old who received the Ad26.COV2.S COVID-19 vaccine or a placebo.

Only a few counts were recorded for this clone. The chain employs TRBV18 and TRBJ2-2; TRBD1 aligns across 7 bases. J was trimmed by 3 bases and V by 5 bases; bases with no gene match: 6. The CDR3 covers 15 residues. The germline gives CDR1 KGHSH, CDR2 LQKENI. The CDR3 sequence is CASSKKQGHTGELFF. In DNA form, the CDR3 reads TGTGCCAGCTCAAAGAAACAGGGGCACACCGGGGAGCTGTTTTTT.

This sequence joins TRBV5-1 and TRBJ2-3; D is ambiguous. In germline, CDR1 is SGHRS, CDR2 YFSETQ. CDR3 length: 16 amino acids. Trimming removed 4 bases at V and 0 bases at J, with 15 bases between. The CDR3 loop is CASSPDPIPSTDTQYF. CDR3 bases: TGCGCCAGCAGCCCGGACCCAATCCCTAGCACAGATACGCAGTATTTT.

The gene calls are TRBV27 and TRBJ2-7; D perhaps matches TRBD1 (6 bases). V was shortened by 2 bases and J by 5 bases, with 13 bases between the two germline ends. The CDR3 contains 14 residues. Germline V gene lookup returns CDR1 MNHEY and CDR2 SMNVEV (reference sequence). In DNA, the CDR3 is TGTGCCAGCAGTTTAGGGGGCGCTGGAAACGAGCAGTACTTC. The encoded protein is CASSLGGAGNEQYF.

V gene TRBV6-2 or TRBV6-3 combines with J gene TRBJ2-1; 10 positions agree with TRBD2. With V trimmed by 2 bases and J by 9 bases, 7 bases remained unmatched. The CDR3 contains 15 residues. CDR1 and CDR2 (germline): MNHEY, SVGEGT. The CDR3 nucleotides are TGTGCCAGCAGTTACGGGGCTAGCGGGAGAAGTGAGCAGTTCTTC. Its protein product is CASSYGASGRSEQFF.

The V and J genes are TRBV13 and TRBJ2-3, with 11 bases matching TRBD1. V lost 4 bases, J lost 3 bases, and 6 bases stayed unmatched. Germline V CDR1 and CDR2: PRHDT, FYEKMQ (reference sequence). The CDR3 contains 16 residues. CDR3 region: CASSSAGTGGTDTQYF. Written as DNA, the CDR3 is TGTGCCAGCAGCTCAGCCGGGACAGGGGGTACAGATACGCAGTATTTT.

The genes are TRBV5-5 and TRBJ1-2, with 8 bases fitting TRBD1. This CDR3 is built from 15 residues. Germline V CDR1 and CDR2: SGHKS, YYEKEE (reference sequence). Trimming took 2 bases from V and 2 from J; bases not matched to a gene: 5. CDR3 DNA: TGTGCCAGCAGCTTATCCGGGACAGGCAACTATGGCTACACCTTC. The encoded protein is CASSLSGTGNYGYTF.

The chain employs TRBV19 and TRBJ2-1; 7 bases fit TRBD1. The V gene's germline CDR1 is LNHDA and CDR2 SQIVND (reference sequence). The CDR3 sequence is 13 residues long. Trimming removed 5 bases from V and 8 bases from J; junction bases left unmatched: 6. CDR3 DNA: TGTGCCAGTAGTTCCGACAGGGTACATGAGCAGTTCTTC. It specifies CASSSDRVHEQFF.

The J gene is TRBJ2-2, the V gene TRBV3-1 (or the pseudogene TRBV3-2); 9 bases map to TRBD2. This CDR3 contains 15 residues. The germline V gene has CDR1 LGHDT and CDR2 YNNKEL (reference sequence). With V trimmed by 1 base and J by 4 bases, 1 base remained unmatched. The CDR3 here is CASSQASGTTGELFF. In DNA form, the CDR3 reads TGTGCCAGCAGCCAAGCTAGCGGGACCACCGGGGAGCTGTTTTTT.

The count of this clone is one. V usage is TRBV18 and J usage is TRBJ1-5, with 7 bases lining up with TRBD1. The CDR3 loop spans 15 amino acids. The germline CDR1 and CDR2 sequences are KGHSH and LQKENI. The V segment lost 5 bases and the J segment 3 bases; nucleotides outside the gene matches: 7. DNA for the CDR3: TGTGCCAGCTCAACCGCGACAGGGCTCAATCAGCCCCAGCATTTT. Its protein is CASSTATGLNQPQHF.

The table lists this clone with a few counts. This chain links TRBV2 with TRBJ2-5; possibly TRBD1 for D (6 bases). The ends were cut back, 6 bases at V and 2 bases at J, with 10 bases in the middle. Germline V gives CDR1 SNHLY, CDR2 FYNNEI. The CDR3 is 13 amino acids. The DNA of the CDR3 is TGTGCCAGCAGGAGGGACACACAAGAGACCCAGTACTTC. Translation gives CASRRDTQETQYF.

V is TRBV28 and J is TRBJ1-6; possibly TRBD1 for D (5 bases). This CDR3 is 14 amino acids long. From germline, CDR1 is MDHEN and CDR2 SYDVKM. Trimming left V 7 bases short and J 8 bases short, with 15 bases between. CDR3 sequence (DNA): TGTGCCAGCACCTTACGGGGGTGGGATTCACCCCTCCACTTT. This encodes CASTLRGWDSPLHF.

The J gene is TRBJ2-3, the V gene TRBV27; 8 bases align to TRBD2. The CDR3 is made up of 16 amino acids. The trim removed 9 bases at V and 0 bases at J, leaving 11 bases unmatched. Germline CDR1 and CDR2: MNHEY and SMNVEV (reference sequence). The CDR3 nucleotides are TGTGCCAGGTCCGTACTAGCGGAGGAAAGCACAGATACGCAGTATTTT. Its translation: CARSVLAEESTDTQYF.

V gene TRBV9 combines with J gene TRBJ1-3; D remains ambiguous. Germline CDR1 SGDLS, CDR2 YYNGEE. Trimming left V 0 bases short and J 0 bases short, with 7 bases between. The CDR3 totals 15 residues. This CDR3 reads CASSVAAVSGNTIYF. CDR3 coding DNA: TGTGCCAGCAGCGTAGCCGCAGTCTCTGGAAACACCATATATTTT.

The CDR3 DNA is TGTGCCAGCAGCAGGGGTACAGGGGCCAACGTCCTGACTTTC. This gives the protein CASSRGTGANVLTF. The chain links TRBV5-6 to TRBJ2-6; the D gene is possibly TRBD1 (5 bases). Deletions cut 4 bases from V and 4 bases from J, with 9 bases between. In germline, CDR1 is SGHDT, CDR2 YYEEEE. This CDR3 comprises 14 residues.

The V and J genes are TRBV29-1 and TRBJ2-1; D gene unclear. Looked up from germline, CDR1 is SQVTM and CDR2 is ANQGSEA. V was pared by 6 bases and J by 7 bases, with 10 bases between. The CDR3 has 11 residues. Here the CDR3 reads CSVATFNEQFF. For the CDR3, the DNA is TGCAGCGTCGCAACCTTTAATGAGCAGTTCTTC.

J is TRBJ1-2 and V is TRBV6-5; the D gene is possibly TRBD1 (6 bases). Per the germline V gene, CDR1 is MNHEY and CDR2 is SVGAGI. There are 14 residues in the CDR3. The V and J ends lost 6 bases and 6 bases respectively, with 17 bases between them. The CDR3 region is CASRTAPGVDGYTF. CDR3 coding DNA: TGTGCCAGCAGGACCGCCCCAGGGGTCGATGGCTACACCTTC.

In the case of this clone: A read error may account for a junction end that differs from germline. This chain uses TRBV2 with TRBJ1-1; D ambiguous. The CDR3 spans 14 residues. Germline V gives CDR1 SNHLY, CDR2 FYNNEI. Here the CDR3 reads CASPRPRTATGAFF. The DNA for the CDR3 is TGTGCCAGCCCTCGGCCGAGGACCGCCACTGGAGCTTTCTTT.

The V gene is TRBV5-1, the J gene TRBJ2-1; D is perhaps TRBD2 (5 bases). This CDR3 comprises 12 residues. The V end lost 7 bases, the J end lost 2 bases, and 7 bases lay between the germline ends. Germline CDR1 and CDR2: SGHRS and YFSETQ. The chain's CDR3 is CASRLTYNEQFF. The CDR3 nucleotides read TGCGCCAGCCGACTAACCTACAATGAGCAGTTCTTC.

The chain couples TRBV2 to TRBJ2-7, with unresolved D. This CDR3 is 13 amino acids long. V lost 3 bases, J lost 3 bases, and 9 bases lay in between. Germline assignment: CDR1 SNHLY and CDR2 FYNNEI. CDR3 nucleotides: TGTGCCAGCAGTGACCGAGACAACTACGAGCAGTACTTC. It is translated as CASSDRDNYEQYF.

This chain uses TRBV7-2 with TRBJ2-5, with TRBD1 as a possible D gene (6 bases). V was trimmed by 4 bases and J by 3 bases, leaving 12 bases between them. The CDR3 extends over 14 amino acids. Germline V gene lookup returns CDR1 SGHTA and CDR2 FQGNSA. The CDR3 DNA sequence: TGTGCCAGCAGCTACCTAGGACAGAAAGAGACCCAGTACTTC. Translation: CASSYLGQKETQYF.

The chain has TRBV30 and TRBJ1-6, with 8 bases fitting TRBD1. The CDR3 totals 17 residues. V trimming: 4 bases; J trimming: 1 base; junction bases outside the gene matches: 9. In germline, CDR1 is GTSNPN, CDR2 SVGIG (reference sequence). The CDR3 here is CAWIRTGRGSYNSPLHF. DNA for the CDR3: TGTGCCTGGATTCGGACAGGGCGTGGGTCCTATAATTCACCCCTCCACTTT. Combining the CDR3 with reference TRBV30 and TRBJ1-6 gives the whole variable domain SQTIHQWPATLVQPVGSPLSLECTVEGTSNPNLYWYRQAAGRGLQLLFYSVGIGQISSEVPQNLSASRPQDRQFILSSKKLLLSDSGFYLCAWIRTGRGSYNSPLHFGNGTRLTVT.

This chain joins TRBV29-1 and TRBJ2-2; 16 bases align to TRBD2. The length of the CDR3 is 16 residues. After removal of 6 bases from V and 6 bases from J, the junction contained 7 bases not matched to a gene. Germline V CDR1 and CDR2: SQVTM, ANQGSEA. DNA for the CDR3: TGCAGCGTAGCCCCGGGACTAGCGGGGGGGTCCGGGGAGCTGTTTTTT. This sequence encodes CSVAPGLAGGSGELFF.

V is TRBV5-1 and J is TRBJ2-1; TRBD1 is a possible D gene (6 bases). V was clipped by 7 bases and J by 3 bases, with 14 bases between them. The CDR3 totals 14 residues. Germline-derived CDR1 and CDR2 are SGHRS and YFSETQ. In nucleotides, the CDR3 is TGCGCCAGCCGTATTTTGGACAGCTACAATGAGCAGTTCTTC. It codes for CASRILDSYNEQFF.

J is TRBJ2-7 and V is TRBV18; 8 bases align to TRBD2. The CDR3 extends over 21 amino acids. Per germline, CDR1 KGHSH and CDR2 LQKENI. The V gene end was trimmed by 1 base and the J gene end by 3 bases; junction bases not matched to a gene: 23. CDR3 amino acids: CASSPLSVISGMSPTNYEQYF. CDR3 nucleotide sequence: TGTGCCAGCTCACCACTTAGCGTTATTAGCGGGATGTCCCCCACGAACTACGAGCAGTACTTC.

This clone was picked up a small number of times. This CDR3 is CASSPGQDLSGNTIYF. CDR3 DNA sequence: TGTGCCAGCTCACCGGGGCAGGACCTCTCTGGAAACACCATATATTTT. V gene TRBV18 combines with J gene TRBJ1-3; tentatively, D is TRBD1 (5 bases). The CDR3 is made up of 16 amino acids. CDR1 is KGHSH, CDR2 LQKENI, per germline. V lost 3 bases and J lost 0, with 12 bases in between.